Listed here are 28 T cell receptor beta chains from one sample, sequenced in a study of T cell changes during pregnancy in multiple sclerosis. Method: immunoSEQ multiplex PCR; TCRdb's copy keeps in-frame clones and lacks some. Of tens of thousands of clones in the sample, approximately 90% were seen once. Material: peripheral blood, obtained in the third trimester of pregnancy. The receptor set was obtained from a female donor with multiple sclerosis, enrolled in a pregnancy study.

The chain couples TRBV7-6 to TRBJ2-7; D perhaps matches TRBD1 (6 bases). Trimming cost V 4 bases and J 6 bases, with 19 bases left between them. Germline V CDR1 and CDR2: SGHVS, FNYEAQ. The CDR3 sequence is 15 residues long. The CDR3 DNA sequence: TGTGCCAGCAGCTCGGGTTTTCAGGGGACACGCGAGCAGTACTTC. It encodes CASSSGFQGTREQYF.

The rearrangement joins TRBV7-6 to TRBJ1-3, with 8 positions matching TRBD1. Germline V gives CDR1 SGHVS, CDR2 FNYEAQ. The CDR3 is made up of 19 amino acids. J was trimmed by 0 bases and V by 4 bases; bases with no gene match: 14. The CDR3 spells CASSSRTGLFLSSGNTIYF. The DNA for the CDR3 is TGTGCCAGCAGCTCGAGGACAGGGCTATTTTTAAGCTCTGGAAACACCATATATTTT. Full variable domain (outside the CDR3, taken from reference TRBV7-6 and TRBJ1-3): GAGVSQSPRYKVTKRGQDVALRCDPISGHVSLYWYRQALGQGPEFLTYFNYEAQQDKSGLPNDRFSAERPEGSISTLTIQRTEQRDSAMYRCASSSRTGLFLSSGNTIYFGEGSWLTVV.

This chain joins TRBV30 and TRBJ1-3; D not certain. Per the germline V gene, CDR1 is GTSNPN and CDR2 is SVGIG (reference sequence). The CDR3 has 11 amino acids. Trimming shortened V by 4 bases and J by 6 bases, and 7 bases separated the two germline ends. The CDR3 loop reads CAWTGANTIYF. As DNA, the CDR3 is TGTGCCTGGACAGGCGCAAACACCATATATTTT.

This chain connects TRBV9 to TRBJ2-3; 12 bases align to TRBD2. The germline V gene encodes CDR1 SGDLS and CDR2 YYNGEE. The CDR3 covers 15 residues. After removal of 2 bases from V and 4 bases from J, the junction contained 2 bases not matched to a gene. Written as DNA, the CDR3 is TGTGCCAGCAGCGTTAGACTAGCGGGAGCAGATACGCAGTATTTT. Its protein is CASSVRLAGADTQYF.

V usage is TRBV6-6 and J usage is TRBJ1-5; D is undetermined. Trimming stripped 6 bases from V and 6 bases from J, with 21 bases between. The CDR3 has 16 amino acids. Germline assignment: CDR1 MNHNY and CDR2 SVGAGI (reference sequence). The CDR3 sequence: CASRSPVGEELQPQHF. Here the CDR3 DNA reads TGTGCCAGCAGATCCCCCGTGGGAGAAGAGCTTCAGCCCCAGCATTTT.

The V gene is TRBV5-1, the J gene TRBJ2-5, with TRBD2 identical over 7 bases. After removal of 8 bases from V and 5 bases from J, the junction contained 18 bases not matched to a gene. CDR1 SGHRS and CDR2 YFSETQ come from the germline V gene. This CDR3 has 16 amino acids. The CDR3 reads CARMGLQRGCRETQYF. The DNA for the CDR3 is TGCGCCAGGATGGGCCTTCAGCGGGGATGTCGGGAGACCCAGTACTTC.

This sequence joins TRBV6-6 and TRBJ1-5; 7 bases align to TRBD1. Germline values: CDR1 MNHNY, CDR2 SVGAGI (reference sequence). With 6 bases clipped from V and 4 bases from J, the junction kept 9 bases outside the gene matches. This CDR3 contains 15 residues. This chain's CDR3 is CASSPPGTANQPQHF. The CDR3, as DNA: TGTGCCAGCAGCCCCCCTGGGACAGCAAATCAGCCCCAGCATTTT.

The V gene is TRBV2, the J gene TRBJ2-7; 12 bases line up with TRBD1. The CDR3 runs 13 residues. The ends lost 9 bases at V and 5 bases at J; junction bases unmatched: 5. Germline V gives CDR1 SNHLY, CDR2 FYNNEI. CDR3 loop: CARGTGGMDEQYF. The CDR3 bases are TGTGCCAGGGGGACAGGGGGCATGGACGAGCAGTACTTC.

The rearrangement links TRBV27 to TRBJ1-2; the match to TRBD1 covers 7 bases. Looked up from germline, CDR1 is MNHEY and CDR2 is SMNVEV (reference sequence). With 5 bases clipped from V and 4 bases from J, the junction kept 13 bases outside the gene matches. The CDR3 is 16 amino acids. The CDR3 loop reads CASSPLGGGGFYGYTF. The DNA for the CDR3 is TGTGCCAGCAGTCCACTAGGTGGAGGGGGCTTCTATGGCTACACCTTC.

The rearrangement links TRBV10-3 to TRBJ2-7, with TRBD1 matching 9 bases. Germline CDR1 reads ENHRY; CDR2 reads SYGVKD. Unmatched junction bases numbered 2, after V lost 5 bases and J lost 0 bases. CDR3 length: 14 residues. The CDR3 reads CAISWGQGSYEQYF. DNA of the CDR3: TGTGCCATCAGTTGGGGACAGGGCTCCTACGAGCAGTACTTC.

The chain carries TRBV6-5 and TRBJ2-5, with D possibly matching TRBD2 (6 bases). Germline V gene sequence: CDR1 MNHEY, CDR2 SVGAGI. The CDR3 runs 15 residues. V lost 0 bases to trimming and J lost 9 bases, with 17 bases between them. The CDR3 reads CASSYSSGTYTSQYF. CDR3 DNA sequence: TGTGCCAGCAGTTACTCGTCAGGGACTTACACATCCCAGTACTTC.

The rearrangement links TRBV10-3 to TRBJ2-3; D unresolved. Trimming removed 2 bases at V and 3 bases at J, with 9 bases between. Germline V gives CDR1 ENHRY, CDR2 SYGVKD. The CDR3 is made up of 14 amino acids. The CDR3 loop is CAISEEVRTDTQYF. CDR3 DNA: TGTGCCATCAGTGAGGAGGTCCGGACAGATACGCAGTATTTT.

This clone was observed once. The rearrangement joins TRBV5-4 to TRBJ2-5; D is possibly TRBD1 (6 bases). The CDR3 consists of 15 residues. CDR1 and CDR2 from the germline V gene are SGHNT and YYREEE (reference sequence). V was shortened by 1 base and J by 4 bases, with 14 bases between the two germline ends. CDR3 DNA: TGTGCCAGCAGCTTGAGGCAGGGGCACGGAGAGACCCAGTACTTC. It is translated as CASSLRQGHGETQYF.

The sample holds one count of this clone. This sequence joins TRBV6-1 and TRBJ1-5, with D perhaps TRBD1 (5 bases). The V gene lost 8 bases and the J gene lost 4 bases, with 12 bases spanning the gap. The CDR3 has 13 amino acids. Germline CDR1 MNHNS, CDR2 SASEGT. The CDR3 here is CASHDSENQPQHF. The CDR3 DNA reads TGTGCCAGCCATGACAGTGAGAATCAGCCCCAGCATTTT.

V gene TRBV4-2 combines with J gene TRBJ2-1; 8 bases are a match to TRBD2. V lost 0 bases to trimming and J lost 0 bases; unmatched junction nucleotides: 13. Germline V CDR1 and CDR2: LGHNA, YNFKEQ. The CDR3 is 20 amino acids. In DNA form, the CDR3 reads TGTGCCAGCAGCCAAGAATACGTCCCTAGCGGGCTCAGCTCCTACAATGAGCAGTTCTTC. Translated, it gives CASSQEYVPSGLSSYNEQFF.

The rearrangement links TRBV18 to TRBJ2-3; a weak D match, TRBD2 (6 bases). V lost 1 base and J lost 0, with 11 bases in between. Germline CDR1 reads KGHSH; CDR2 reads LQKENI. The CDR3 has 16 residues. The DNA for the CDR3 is TGTGCCAGCTCACCACTCACCCGGGGGAGCACAGATACGCAGTATTTT. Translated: CASSPLTRGSTDTQYF.

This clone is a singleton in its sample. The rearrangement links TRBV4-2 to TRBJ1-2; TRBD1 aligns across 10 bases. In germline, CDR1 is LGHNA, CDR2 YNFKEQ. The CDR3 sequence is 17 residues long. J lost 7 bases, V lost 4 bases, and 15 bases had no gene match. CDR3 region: CASSPRWSGTGDPGYTF. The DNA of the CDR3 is TGTGCCAGCAGCCCTAGATGGTCCGGGACAGGGGACCCTGGCTACACCTTC.

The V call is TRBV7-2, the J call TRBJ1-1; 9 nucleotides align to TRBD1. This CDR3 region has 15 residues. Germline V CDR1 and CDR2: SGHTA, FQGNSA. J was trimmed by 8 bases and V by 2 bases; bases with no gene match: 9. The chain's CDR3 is CASSLRGQGPEEAFF. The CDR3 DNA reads TGTGCCAGCAGCTTACGAGGACAGGGGCCCGAAGAAGCTTTCTTT.

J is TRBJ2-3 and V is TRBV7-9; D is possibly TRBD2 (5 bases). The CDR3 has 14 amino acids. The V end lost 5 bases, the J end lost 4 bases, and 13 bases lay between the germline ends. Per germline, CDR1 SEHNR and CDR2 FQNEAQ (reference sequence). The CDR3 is CASSPIVGADTQYF. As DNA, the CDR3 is TGTGCCAGCAGCCCTATCGTGGGAGCAGATACGCAGTATTTT.

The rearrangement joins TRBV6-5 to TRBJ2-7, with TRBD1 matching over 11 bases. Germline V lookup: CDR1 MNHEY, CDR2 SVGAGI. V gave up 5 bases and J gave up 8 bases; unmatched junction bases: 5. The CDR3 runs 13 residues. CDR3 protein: CASSPRTGGKQYF. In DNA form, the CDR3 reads TGTGCCAGCAGTCCTCGGACAGGGGGCAAGCAGTACTTC.

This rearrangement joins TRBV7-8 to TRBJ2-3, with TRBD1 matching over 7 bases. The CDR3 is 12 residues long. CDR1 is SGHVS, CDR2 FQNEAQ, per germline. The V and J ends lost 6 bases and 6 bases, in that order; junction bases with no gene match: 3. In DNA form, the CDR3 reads TGTGCCAGCAGACAGGGGACCGATACGCAGTATTTT. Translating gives CASRQGTDTQYF. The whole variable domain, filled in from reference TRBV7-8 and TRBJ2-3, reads GAGVSQSPRYKVAKRGQDVALRCDPISGHVSLFWYQQALGQGPEFLTYFQNEAQLDKSGLPSDRFFAERPEGSVSTLKIQRTQQEDSAVYLCASRQGTDTQYFGPGTRLTVL.

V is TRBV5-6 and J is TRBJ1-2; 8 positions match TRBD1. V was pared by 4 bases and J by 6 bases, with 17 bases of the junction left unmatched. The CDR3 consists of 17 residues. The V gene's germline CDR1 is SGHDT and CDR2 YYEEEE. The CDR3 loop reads CASSLTYGTGGMDGYTF. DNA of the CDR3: TGTGCCAGCAGCCTAACTTATGGCACAGGGGGAATGGATGGCTACACCTTC.

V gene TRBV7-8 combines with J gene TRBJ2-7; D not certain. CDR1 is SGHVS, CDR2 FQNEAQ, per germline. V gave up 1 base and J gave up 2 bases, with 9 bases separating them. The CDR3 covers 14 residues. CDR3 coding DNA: TGTGCCAGCAGCTTAGAACTGATTACCTACGAGCAGTACTTC. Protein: CASSLELITYEQYF.

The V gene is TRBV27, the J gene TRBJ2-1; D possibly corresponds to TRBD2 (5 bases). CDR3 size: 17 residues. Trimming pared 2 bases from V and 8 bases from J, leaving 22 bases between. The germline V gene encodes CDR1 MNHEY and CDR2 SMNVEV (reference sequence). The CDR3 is CASSLNGGPGSRDEQFF. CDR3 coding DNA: TGTGCCAGCAGTTTAAATGGTGGGCCGGGAAGTCGTGATGAGCAGTTCTTC.

The CDR3 DNA is TGTGCCAGCAGCTTAGGGCTAGAGAGGGCAGATGAGCAGTTCTTC. It codes for CASSLGLERADEQFF. The rearrangement links TRBV7-8 to TRBJ2-1; perhaps TRBD2 as D (5 bases). The CDR3 contains 15 residues. Trimming removed 1 base from V and 8 bases from J, with 15 bases in between. Germline-derived CDR1 and CDR2 are SGHVS and FQNEAQ. The full variable domain, in which reference TRBV7-8 and TRBJ2-1 provide the parts outside the CDR3, is GAGVSQSPRYKVAKRGQDVALRCDPISGHVSLFWYQQALGQGPEFLTYFQNEAQLDKSGLPSDRFFAERPEGSVSTLKIQRTQQEDSAVYLCASSLGLERADEQFFGPGTRLTVL.

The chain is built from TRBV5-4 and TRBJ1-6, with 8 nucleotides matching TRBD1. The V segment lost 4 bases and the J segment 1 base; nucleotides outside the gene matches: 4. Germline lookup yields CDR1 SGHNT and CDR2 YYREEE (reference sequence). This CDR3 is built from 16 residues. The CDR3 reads CASSGDRLSYNSPLHF. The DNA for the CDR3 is TGTGCCAGCAGCGGGGACAGGTTATCCTATAATTCACCCCTCCACTTT.

CDR3: CASSLSGTSGGYEQYF. DNA of the CDR3: TGTGCCAGCAGTTTATCGGGGACTAGCGGAGGCTACGAGCAGTACTTC. V usage is TRBV27 and J usage is TRBJ2-7; the match to TRBD2 covers 11 bases. The CDR3 spans 16 residues. The germline V gene has CDR1 MNHEY and CDR2 SMNVEV (reference sequence). With V trimmed by 0 bases and J by 3 bases, 4 bases remained unmatched.

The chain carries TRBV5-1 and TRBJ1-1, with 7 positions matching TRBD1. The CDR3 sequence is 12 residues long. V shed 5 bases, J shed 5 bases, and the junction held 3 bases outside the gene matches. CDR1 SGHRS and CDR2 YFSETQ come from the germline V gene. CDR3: CASRPGGTEAFF. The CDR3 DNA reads TGCGCCAGCAGACCAGGGGGGACTGAAGCTTTCTTT. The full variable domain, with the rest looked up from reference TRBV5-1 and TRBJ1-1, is KAGVTQTPRYLIKTRGQQVTLSCSPISGHRSVSWYQQTPGQGLQFLFEYFSETQRNKGNFPGRFSGRQFSNSRSEMNVSTLELGDSALYLCASRPGGTEAFFGQGTRLTVV.